The present entry profiles one T cell receptor beta chain with its context. Its cognate antigen is unknown. The data belong to a study of T cell responses to AZD1222 COVID-19 vaccine. CDR3 size: 12 residues. V lost 5 bases and J lost 4, with 8 bases in between. The germline gives CDR1 LNHNV, CDR2 YYDKDF (reference sequence). TCRdb's table, derived via immunoSEQ multiplex PCR, lists solely in-frame clones and lacks some. This repertoire shows about 120,000 clones, more than 85% found once; its top ten account for roughly 2.4%. Study-level findings and limits: In a largely white British group with more females than males, clonal diversity was possibly underestimated.

The input for sequencing was peripheral blood, taken on day 0 of AZD1222 vaccination. The J gene is TRBJ1-2, the V gene TRBV15, with no clear D. This clonotype originated in an adult in good health. As DNA, the CDR3 is TGTGCCACCAGCCCAGGACCCTATGGCTACACCTTC. Translation: CATSPGPYGYTF.